This entry concerns a single T cell receptor (beta chain). The target antigen is unknown. The CDR3 is 15 residues long. V shed 2 bases and J shed 0 bases, with 9 bases lying between them. Per germline, CDR1 MNHNY and CDR2 SVGAGI (reference sequence). This record comes from a study of cytomegalovirus exposure and HLA in healthy donors. Overall study context: Falling in the Caucasian-associated ancestry cluster were 65% to 90% of under 450 genotyped donors. Study-level points and caveats: Per a prior analysis, the majority of TCR beta V segments were productive roughly 90% or roughly 30% of the time. Later findings reportedly placed an Asian-associated ancestry cluster below the approximately 630-donor mean for N-insertions.

Vbeta (60) and Jbeta (13) primers were used in the PCR. Per the authors' pipeline: It was a later analysis that counted roughly 79 million unique TCR beta chains, of which around 11 million were shared. TCRdb's table, derived via immunoSEQ multiplex PCR, lists solely in-frame clones and lacks some. Clone size and the V and J calls come from that table; the DNA yielded D and trimming. The sample records 150,000 to 200,000 clones, 81% being singletons. This clonotype originated in a woman aged 18-30 years in good health and CMV-seropositive. The specimen was PBMCs. The V call is TRBV6-6, the J call TRBJ2-3; no clear D gene. The CDR3: CASSYAGTSTDTQYF. CDR3 DNA: TGTGCCAGCAGTTACGCAGGTACTAGCACAGATACGCAGTATTTT.